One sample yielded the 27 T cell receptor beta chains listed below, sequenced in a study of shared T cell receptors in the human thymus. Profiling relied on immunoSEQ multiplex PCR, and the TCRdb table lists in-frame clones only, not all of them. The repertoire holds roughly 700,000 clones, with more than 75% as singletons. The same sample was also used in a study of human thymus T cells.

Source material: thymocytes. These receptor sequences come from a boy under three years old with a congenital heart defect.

This chain's CDR3 is CASSSSGTPRDGQYF. DNA for the CDR3: TGCGCCAGCAGCTCCTCGGGGACCCCGCGGGACGGGCAGTACTTC. The chain is built from TRBV5-1 and TRBJ2-7, with D maybe TRBD2 (6 bases). The V and J ends lost 3 bases and 9 bases respectively, with 22 bases between them. This CDR3 is built from 15 residues. Germline V lookup: CDR1 SGHRS, CDR2 YFSETQ.

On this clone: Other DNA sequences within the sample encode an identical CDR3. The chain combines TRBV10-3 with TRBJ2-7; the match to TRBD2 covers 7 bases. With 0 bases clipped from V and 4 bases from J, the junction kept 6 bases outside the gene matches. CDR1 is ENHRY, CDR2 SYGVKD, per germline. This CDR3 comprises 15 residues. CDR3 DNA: TGTGCCATCAGTGAGTCCGAGCGGGAAGGATACGAGCAGTACTTC. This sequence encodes CAISESEREGYEQYF.

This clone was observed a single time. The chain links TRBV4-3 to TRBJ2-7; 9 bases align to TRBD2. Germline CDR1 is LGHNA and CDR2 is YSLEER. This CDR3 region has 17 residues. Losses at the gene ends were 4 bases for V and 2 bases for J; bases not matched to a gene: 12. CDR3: CASSLQSPSGAPYEQYF. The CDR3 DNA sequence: TGCGCCAGCAGCCTCCAGTCGCCTAGCGGGGCTCCCTACGAGCAGTACTTC.

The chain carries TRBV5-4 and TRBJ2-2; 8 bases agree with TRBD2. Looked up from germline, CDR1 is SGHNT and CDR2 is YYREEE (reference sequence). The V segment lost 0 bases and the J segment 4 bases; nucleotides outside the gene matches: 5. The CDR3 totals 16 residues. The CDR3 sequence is CASSLEGLAPTGELFF. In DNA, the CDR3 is TGTGCCAGCAGCTTGGAAGGACTAGCTCCCACCGGGGAGCTGTTTTTT.

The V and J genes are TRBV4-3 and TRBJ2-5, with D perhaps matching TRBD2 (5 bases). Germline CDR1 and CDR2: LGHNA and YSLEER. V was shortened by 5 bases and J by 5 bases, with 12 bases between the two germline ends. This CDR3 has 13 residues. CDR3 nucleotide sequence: TGCGCCAGCAGCATGGAGGTAGGGGAGACCCAGTACTTC. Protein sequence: CASSMEVGETQYF.

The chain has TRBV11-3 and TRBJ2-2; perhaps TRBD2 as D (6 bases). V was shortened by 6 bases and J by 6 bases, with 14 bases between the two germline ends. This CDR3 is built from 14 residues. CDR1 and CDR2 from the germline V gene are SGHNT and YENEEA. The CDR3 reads CASRIQRESGELFF. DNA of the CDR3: TGTGCCAGCAGGATTCAACGGGAGTCCGGGGAGCTGTTTTTT.

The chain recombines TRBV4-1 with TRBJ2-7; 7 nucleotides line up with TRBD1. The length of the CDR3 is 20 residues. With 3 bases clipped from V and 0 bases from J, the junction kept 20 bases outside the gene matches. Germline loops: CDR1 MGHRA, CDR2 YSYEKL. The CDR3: CASSHRNQRADRTSSYEQYF. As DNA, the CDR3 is TGCGCCAGCAGCCATCGAAACCAGAGGGCGGACAGGACAAGCTCCTACGAGCAGTACTTC.

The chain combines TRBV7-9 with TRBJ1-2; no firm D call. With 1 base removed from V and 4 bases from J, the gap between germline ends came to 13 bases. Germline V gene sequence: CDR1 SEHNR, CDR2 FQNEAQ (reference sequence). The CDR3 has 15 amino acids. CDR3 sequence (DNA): TGTGCCAGCAGCTTAGGGGAGGAGCCCCCCTATGGCTACACCTTC. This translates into CASSLGEEPPYGYTF.

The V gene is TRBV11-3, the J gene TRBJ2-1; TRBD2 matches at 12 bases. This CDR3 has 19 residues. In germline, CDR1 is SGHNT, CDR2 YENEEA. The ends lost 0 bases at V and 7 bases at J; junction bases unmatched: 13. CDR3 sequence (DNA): TGTGCCAGCAGCTTAGATCGGAGGCCTAGCGGGAGGGCAGGGAATGAGCAGTTCTTC. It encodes CASSLDRRPSGRAGNEQFF.

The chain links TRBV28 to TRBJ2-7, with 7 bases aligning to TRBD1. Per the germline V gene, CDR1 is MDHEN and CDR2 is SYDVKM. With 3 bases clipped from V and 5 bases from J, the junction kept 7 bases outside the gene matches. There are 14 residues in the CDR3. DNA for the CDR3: TGTGCCAGCAGTTTGAGGGGGCGAAGTCACGAGCAGTACTTC. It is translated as CASSLRGRSHEQYF.

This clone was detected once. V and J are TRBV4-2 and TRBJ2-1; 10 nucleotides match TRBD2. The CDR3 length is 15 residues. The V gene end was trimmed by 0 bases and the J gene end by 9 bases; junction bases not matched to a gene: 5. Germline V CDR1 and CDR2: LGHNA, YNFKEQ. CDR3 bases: TGTGCCAGCAGCCAAGAACCTAGCGGGAGTTGTGAGCAGTTCTTC. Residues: CASSQEPSGSCEQFF.

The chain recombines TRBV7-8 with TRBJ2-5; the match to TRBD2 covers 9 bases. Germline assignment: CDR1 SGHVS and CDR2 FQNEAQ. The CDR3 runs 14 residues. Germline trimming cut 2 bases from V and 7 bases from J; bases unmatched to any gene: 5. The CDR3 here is CASSLQGSGRTQYF. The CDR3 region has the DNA TGTGCCAGCAGCTTACAGGGTAGCGGGAGGACCCAGTACTTC.

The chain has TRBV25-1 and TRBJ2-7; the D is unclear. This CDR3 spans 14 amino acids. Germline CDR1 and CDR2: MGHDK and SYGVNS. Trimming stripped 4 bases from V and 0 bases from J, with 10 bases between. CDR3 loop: CASSGSGTSYEQYF. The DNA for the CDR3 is TGTGCCAGCAGTGGGTCGGGTACCTCCTACGAGCAGTACTTC.

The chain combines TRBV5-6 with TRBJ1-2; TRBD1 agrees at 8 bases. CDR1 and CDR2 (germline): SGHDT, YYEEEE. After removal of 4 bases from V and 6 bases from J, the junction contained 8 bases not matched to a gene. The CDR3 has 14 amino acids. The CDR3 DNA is TGTGCCAGCAGCGCCCAGGGGGCCAGGAATGGCTACACCTTC. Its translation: CASSAQGARNGYTF.

CDR3 nucleotide sequence: TGTGCAAGTCGCTTAGCGCGGGGAAGAGGAGCCTACGAGCAGTACTTC. Protein product: CASRLARGRGAYEQYF. V and J are TRBV12-2 and TRBJ2-7; TRBD2 is the table's D call and was not checked against the DNA. TRBV12-2 is reported as a pseudogene. This CDR3 has 16 amino acids.

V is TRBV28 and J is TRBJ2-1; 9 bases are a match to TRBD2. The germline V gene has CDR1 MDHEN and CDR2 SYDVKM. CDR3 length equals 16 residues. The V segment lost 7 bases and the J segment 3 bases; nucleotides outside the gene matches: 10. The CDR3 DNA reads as TGTGCCAGCACCCTAAACTGGCGGGAGGGCTACAATGAGCAGTTCTTC. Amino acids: CASTLNWREGYNEQFF.

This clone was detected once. The DNA for the CDR3 is TGTGCCAGCAGTGTGACGAGCGGGAGAGATACGCAGTATTTT. Its translation: CASSVTSGRDTQYF. This chain uses TRBV25-1 with TRBJ2-3; TRBD2 matches at 8 bases. The V segment lost 4 bases and the J segment 5 bases; nucleotides outside the gene matches: 5. Germline V gene sequence: CDR1 MGHDK, CDR2 SYGVNS. The CDR3 spans 14 residues.

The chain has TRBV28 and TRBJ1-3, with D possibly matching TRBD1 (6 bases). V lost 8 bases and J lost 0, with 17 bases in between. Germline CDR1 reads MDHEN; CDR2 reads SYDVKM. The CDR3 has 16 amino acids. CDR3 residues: CASGQIGGFSGNTIYF. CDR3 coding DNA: TGTGCCAGCGGTCAAATAGGGGGTTTCTCTGGAAACACCATATATTTT.

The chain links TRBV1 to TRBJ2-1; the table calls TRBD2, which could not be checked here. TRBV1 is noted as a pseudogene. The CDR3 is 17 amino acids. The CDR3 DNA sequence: TGCACCAGCAGCCAAGAGAGACTAGCGGGAGAATACAATGAGCAGTTCTTC. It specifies CTSSQERLAGEYNEQFF.

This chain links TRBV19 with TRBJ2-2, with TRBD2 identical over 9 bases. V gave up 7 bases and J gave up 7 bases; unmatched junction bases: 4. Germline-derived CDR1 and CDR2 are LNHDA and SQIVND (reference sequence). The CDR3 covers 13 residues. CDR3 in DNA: TGTGCCAGTACCCTTAGCGGGAGCGGGGAGCTGTTTTTT. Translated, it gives CASTLSGSGELFF. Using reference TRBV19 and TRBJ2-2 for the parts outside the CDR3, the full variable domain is DGGITQSPKYLFRKEGQNVTLSCEQNLNHDAMYWYRQDPGQGLRLIYYSQIVNDFQKGDIAEGYSVSREKKESFPLTVTSAQKNPTAFYLCASTLSGSGELFFGEGSRLTVL.

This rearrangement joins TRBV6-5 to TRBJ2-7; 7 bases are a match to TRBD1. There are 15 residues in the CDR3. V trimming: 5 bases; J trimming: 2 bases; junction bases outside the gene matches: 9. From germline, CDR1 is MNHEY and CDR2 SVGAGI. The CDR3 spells CASSTSGTEPYEQYF. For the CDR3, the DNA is TGTGCCAGCAGTACCTCCGGGACAGAGCCCTACGAGCAGTACTTC.

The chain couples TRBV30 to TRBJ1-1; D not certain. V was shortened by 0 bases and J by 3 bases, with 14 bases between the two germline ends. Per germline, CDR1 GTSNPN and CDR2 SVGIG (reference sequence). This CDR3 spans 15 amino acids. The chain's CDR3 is CAWSVESGGDTEAFF. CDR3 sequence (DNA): TGTGCCTGGAGTGTCGAGTCCGGCGGGGACACTGAAGCTTTCTTT.

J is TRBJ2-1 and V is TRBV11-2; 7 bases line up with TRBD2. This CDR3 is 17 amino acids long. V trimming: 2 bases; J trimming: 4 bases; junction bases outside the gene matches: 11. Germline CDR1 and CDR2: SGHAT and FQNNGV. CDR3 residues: CASSLLVAGVTYNEQFF. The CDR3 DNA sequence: TGTGCCAGCAGCTTACTCGTCGCGGGAGTAACGTACAATGAGCAGTTCTTC.

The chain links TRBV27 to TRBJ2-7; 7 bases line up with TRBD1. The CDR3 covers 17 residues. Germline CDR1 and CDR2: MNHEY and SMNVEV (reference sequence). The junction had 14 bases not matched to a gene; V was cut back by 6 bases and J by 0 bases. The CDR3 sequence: CASSPTYHRGFSYEQYF. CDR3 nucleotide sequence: TGTGCCAGCAGCCCCACCTATCACAGGGGCTTCTCCTACGAGCAGTACTTC.

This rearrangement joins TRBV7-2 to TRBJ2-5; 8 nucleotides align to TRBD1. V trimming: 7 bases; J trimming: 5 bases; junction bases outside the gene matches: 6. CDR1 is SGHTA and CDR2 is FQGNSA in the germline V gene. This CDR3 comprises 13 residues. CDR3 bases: TGTGCCAGCACCCGGACAGGGAAGGAGACCCAGTACTTC. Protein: CASTRTGKETQYF.

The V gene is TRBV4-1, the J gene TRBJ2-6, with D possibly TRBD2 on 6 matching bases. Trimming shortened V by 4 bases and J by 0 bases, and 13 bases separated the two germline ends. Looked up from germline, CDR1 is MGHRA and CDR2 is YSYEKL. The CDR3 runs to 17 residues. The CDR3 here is CASSPGGGPSGANVLTF. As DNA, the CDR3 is TGCGCCAGCAGCCCCGGCGGAGGGCCCTCTGGGGCCAACGTCCTGACTTTC.

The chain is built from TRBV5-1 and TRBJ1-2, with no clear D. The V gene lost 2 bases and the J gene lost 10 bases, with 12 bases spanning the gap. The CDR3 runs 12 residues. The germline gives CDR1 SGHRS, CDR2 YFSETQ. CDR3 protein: CASSFWRWPYTF. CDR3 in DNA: TGCGCCAGCAGCTTTTGGCGGTGGCCCTACACCTTC.